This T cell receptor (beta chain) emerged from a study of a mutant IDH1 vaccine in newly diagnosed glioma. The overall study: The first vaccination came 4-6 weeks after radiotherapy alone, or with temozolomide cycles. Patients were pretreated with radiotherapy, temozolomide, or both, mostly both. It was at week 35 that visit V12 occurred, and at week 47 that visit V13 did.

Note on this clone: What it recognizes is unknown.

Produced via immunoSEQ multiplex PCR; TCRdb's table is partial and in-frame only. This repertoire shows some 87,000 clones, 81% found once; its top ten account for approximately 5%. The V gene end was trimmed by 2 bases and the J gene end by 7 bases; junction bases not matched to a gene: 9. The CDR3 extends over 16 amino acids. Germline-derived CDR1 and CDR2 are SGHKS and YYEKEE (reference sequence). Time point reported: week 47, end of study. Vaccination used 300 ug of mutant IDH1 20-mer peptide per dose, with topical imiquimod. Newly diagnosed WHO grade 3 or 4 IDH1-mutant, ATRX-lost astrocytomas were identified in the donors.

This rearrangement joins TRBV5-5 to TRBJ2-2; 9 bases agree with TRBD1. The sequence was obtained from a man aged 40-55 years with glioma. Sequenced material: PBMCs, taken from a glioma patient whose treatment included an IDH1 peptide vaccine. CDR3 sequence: CASSFGTGPKGGELFF. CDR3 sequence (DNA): TGTGCCAGCAGCTTCGGGACAGGGCCTAAGGGCGGGGAGCTGTTTTTT.